The sequence of this T cell receptor (beta chain) was determined in a study of graft-versus-host responses after intestinal transplantation. Study summary: Each transplant was multivisceral, liver-intestinal, or isolated intestinal. Broader study findings: Patients with graft-donor T cell macrochimerism had high graft-versus-host to host-versus-graft clonal ratios in allografts. The highest levels of circulating GvH clones went along with early declines in HvG clones after transplant. Recipient marrow contained GvH clones, some of which appeared first in ileum or blood.

Generated by immunoSEQ multiplex PCR, the TCRdb table keeps only in-frame clones and is missing some. The repertoire consists of 50,000 or so clones, with approximately 92% occurring once and the leading ten covering about 5.9%. A remark on this clone: Antigen unknown.

The receptor was isolated from a human patient who received an intestinal transplant, so some T cells may come from the graft donor. The source was PBMCs, collected around 27 months after a first intestinal transplant, on the day of a second.

CDR3 loop: CASTLAGRGTQYF. The CDR3 coding sequence is TGTGCCAGCACCCTCGCGGGACGGGGGACCCAGTACTTC. The rearrangement uses TRBV21-1 and TRBJ2-5; the DNA was not compared with TRBD2, the D call given in the table. TRBV21-1 is described as a pseudogene. This CDR3 region has 13 residues.